One sample yielded the 16 T cell receptor beta chains listed below, sequenced in a study of OX40 agonist ivuxolimab in advanced cancers. The assay was immunoSEQ multiplex PCR, and TCRdb's table has in-frame clones only and misses some. Among 14,000 or so clones listed, 77% were seen once. Sample: CD4+ or CD8+ T cells sorted from blood, taken in a trial of the OX40 agonist ivuxolimab. The source of these receptors is an adult with an advanced solid tumor such as melanoma, head and neck, liver or kidney cancer.

Only one count was recorded for this clone. The J gene is TRBJ1-2, the V gene TRBV28; maybe TRBD1 (6 bases). This CDR3 has 14 amino acids. Trimming removed 5 bases from V and 4 bases from J, with 14 bases in between. Per the germline V gene, CDR1 is MDHEN and CDR2 is SYDVKM. The CDR3 sequence is CASSGTGTLYGYTF. The CDR3 DNA reads as TGTGCCAGCAGTGGAACCGGGACACTCTATGGCTACACCTTC.

The genes are TRBV4-2 and TRBJ1-5; unclear D gene. Germline CDR1 and CDR2: LGHNA and YNFKEQ. This CDR3 has 15 amino acids. The V end lost 2 bases, the J end lost 6 bases, and 14 bases lay between the germline ends. Here the CDR3 reads CASSQNLGPGQPQHF. The CDR3 DNA sequence: TGTGCCAGCAGCCAAAACCTTGGACCGGGTCAGCCCCAGCATTTT.

This chain joins TRBV28 and TRBJ2-3; the D is unclear. This CDR3 is built from 14 residues. V lost 3 bases and J 1 base, leaving 8 bases between the germline ends. CDR1 and CDR2 (germline): MDHEN, SYDVKM. The CDR3 sequence: CASSFVAGTDTQYF. CDR3 DNA: TGTGCCAGCAGTTTCGTGGCGGGCACAGATACGCAGTATTTT.

This rearrangement joins TRBV6-1 to TRBJ2-7; 9 nucleotides match TRBD2. Losses at the gene ends were 7 bases for V and 3 bases for J; bases not matched to a gene: 4. Germline loops: CDR1 MNHNS, CDR2 SASEGT. The CDR3 contains 13 residues. DNA for the CDR3: TGTGCCAGCACCAGCGGGAGGATCTACGAGCAGTACTTC. Translation: CASTSGRIYEQYF.

V is TRBV7-2 and J is TRBJ2-2; the D gene is possibly TRBD1 (6 bases). This CDR3 has 17 residues. Germline assignment: CDR1 SGHTA and CDR2 FQGNSA. V lost 5 bases to trimming and J lost 4 bases, with 20 bases between them. CDR3 residues: CASSPRGGVVVTGELFF. The DNA of the CDR3 is TGTGCCAGCAGCCCAAGAGGGGGAGTCGTCGTCACCGGGGAGCTGTTTTTT.

This rearrangement joins TRBV25-1 to TRBJ2-2, with D perhaps given as TRBD1 or TRBD2 (5 bases each). The V end was cut by 5 bases, the J end by 0 bases, with 10 bases between. The CDR3 has 15 amino acids. Germline-derived CDR1 and CDR2 are MGHDK and SYGVNS. Here the CDR3 DNA reads TGTGCCAGCAGTCCCCGGGGCGCGAACACCGGGGAGCTGTTTTTT. Its translation: CASSPRGANTGELFF.

CDR3 sequence reads: CASSTGLFKDEQFF. Here the CDR3 DNA reads TGTGCCAGCAGCACGGGACTCTTTAAGGATGAGCAGTTCTTC. The chain employs TRBV7-9 and TRBJ2-1, with a tentative D call TRBD2 (6 bases). With 5 bases removed from V and 8 bases from J, the gap between germline ends came to 16 bases. Germline loops: CDR1 SEHNR, CDR2 FQNEAQ (reference sequence). The CDR3 totals 14 residues.

The chain combines TRBV29-1 with TRBJ1-2; D is perhaps TRBD1 (6 bases). The CDR3 covers 11 residues. Germline V gives CDR1 SQVTM, CDR2 ANQGSEA. V lost 3 bases, J lost 8 bases, and 10 bases lay in between. Here the CDR3 DNA reads TGCAGCGTTGAGCAGGGGAGGGGCTACACCTTC. Translating it yields CSVEQGRGYTF.

This clone was detected once. The sample holds other DNA sequences that translate to the same CDR3. The CDR3, as DNA: TGTGCCAGCAGCCCCGGGGGAGAGCAGTACTTC. Translated, it gives CASSPGGEQYF. This chain joins TRBV11-2 and TRBJ2-7; possible D gene TRBD2, 6 bases. Trimming shortened V by 5 bases and J by 7 bases, and 9 bases separated the two germline ends. Per germline, CDR1 SGHAT and CDR2 FQNNGV. The CDR3 extends over 11 amino acids. Together with reference TRBV11-2 and TRBJ2-7, the CDR3 gives the full variable domain: EAGVAQSPRYKIIEKRQSVAFWCNPISGHATLYWYQQILGQGPKLLIQFQNNGVVDDSQLPKDRFSAERLKGVDSTLKIQPAKLEDSAVYLCASSPGGEQYFGPGTRLTVT.

CDR3 sequence (DNA): TGTGCCAGCAGGAGGGTCATCTCTGGAAACACCATATATTTT. Residues: CASRRVISGNTIYF. The chain couples TRBV6-5 to TRBJ1-3; D is ambiguous. The CDR3 consists of 14 residues. Germline CDR1 and CDR2: MNHEY and SVGAGI. With 6 bases removed from V and 0 bases from J, the gap between germline ends came to 9 bases.

The gene calls are TRBV7-8 and TRBJ1-3, with 7 bases lining up with TRBD1. Trimming removed 5 bases from V and 8 bases from J; junction bases left unmatched: 12. The CDR3 is 15 amino acids. Germline CDR1 is SGHVS and CDR2 is FQNEAQ. CDR3 loop: CASSRDRVWRDTIYF. Written as DNA, the CDR3 is TGTGCCAGCAGCCGTGACAGGGTTTGGAGGGACACCATATATTTT.

The chain is built from TRBV18 and TRBJ1-2, with a possible D match to TRBD1 (6 bases). In germline, CDR1 is KGHSH, CDR2 LQKENI. This CDR3 is built from 16 residues. V shed 8 bases and J shed 0 bases, with 19 bases lying between them. The CDR3 protein is CASKDSRGRSNYGYTF. The CDR3 region has the DNA TGTGCCAGCAAGGACAGTCGAGGGCGGTCTAACTATGGCTACACCTTC. Full variable domain (remainder filled in from reference TRBV18 and TRBJ1-2): NAGVMQNPRHLVRRRGQEARLRCSPMKGHSHVYWYRQLPEEGLKFMVYLQKENIIDESGMPKERFSAEFPKEGPSILRIQQVVRGDSAAYFCASKDSRGRSNYGYTFGSGTRLTVV.

This chain joins TRBV5-1 and TRBJ2-5; TRBD2 matches 7 bases. Germline values: CDR1 SGHRS, CDR2 YFSETQ. Trimming removed 0 bases from V and 5 bases from J; junction bases left unmatched: 7. This CDR3 region has 15 residues. CDR3 nucleotide sequence: TGCGCCAGCAGCTTGGTCGCGGGAGCACAGGAGACCCAGTACTTC. This codes for CASSLVAGAQETQYF.

This CDR3 is CASSPEPGLGLNEQFF. CDR3 coding DNA: TGTGCCAGCAGCCCGGAACCGGGACTAGGACTCAATGAGCAGTTCTTC. The gene calls are TRBV5-4 and TRBJ2-1; 8 bases fit TRBD2. The CDR3 totals 16 residues. Looked up from germline, CDR1 is SGHNT and CDR2 is YYREEE (reference sequence). V lost 4 bases, J lost 6 bases, and 12 bases stayed unmatched. Drawing the rest from reference TRBV5-4 and TRBJ2-1, the complete variable domain is ETGVTQSPTHLIKTRGQQVTLRCSSQSGHNTVSWYQQALGQGPQFIFQYYREEENGRGNFPPRFSGLQFPNYSSELNVNALELDDSALYLCASSPEPGLGLNEQFFGPGTRLTVL.

CDR3 in DNA: TGTGCCAGCAGGGGACAGGGCAATCAGCCCCAGCATTTT. This sequence encodes CASRGQGNQPQHF. The chain combines TRBV6-1 with TRBJ1-5; TRBD1 matches at 8 bases. Trimming at V came to 6 bases and at J to 2 bases, leaving 0 bases not matched to a gene. This CDR3 is 13 amino acids long. Germline V lookup: CDR1 MNHNS, CDR2 SASEGT.

The chain couples TRBV27 to TRBJ2-7; 9 nucleotides match TRBD2. This CDR3 is built from 13 residues. J gave up 4 bases and V 3 bases, and 1 base lay outside the gene matches. Germline V gives CDR1 MNHEY, CDR2 SMNVEV (reference sequence). The CDR3: CASSFSGSYEQYF. DNA of the CDR3: TGTGCCAGCAGTTTTAGCGGGAGTTACGAGCAGTACTTC.